This entry describes one T cell receptor (beta chain). What it binds is not known. The data originate from a study of cytomegalovirus exposure and HLA in healthy donors. Study conclusions and caveats: The listing of 160 or so TCR beta chains classed them as cytomegalovirus-associated. Segments of the TCR beta V type were, in most cases, productive about 90% or about 30% of the time in an earlier analysis. Evidence from a later analysis indicated that most CMV-associated TCR beta chains looked HLA-restricted. Most subjects' HLA-A and HLA-B alleles were reportedly predicted from TCR beta sequences.

Germline V gives CDR1 MNHEY, CDR2 SMNVEV (reference sequence). With 5 bases removed from V and 2 bases from J, the gap between germline ends came to 12 bases. The CDR3 totals 14 residues. A multiplex PCR was run with 60 Vbeta primers and 13 Jbeta primers. Some clones are missing from TCRdb's copy, which holds only in-frame ones; the method was immunoSEQ multiplex PCR. The profile covers 120,000 to 150,000 clones, with 75% to 90% appearing a single time and about 1.3% taken by the ten largest. The J gene is TRBJ1-2, the V gene TRBV27, with D possibly matching TRBD1 (5 bases). The sequenced sample consisted of PBMCs. The receptor's source is a female donor in good health and CMV-seronegative. The CDR3: CASSARQTNYGYTF. The CDR3 region has the DNA TGTGCCAGCAGTGCGCGACAGACCAACTATGGCTACACCTTC.